The entry below describes one TCR beta chain. The source of the sample is a study of blood T cell repertoires in COVID-19. Whole-study context: Samples representing acute and convalescent COVID-19 were sourced from the United States, Italy and Spain. Sources were T cells, B-cell-depleted T cells, or PBMCs; the material itself was cDNA or gDNA.

This table comes from immunoSEQ multiplex PCR, and its TCRdb copy is limited to in-frame clones, with some not included. The table lists approximately 46,000 clones, about nine tenths of them singletons. V dropped 5 bases and J dropped 6; count of bases not matched to a gene: 3. Germline V gene lookup returns CDR1 SGHTA and CDR2 FQGNSA. CDR3 length: 15 amino acids. V is TRBV7-2 and J is TRBJ1-6, with 11 nucleotides matching TRBD1. This sequence was found in a man in his fifties or sixties with active or convalescent COVID-19. Specimen: peripheral blood. DNA for the CDR3: TGTGCCAGCAGCGAGGACAGGGGGCCTAATTCACCCCTCCACTTT. This translates into CASSEDRGPNSPLHF.